The clone carrying this T cell receptor beta chain has only a few counts. Antigen unknown. CDR1 SQVTM and CDR2 ANQGSEA come from the germline V gene. The CDR3 sequence is 13 residues long. Germline trimming cut 8 bases from V and 8 bases from J; bases unmatched to any gene: 10. These data belong to a study of Ad26.COV2.S vaccination and SARS-CoV-2 variants. Points from the study as a whole: Possibly, TCR breadth and depth analyses underestimated total T cell responses. Responses of spike-specific T cells (both CD8+ and CD4+) reportedly showed substantial breadth after vaccination. Vaccinated individuals (as opposed to placebo recipients) had higher spike-specific TCR breadth. Non-spike TCR breadth showed similarity between vaccine and placebo recipients.

Libraries were prepared by immunoSEQ multiplex PCR; TCRdb keeps only in-frame clonotypes and omits some of them. The data hold about 87,000 clones, with less than 85% observed a single time. Source: peripheral blood, taken after recovery from COVID-19. The receptor was derived from a human donor who had recovered from COVID-19. The chain has TRBV29-1 and TRBJ2-1, with 9 bases that match TRBD2. In DNA, the CDR3 is TGCAGCACCCGGACTAGCGTTTGGGATGAGCAGTTCTTC. It is translated as CSTRTSVWDEQFF.